This note documents a single T cell receptor beta chain sequence. This specimen belongs to a study of T-cell reconstitution after alpha-beta-depleted transplantation in children. Trimming took off 5 bases at V and 2 bases at J, with 16 bases between the two ends. CDR3 length equals 15 residues. Unique molecular identifiers were used to barcode this TCRbeta library. TCRdb called the PCR reads again in MiXCR, with one record for every CDR3 protein. The sample has fewer than 550,000 distinct CDR3 sequences; roughly a tenth are singletons. Sequenced material: PBMCs, taken before TCRalphabeta/CD19-depleted stem cell transplant. The chain recombines TRBV12-3 or TRBV12-4 with TRBJ2-7, with D unresolved. The origin of this receptor is a child under 10 years old with inherited bone marrow failure, due to receive a stem cell transplant. CDR3 in DNA: TGTGCCAGCAGTAACACCATCAGACCGGCCTACGAGCAGTACTTC. Its translation: CASSNTIRPAYEQYF.